These 24 T cell receptor beta chains originate from one sample sequenced in a study of blood T cell repertoires in COVID-19. The method was immunoSEQ multiplex PCR; TCRdb's version includes in-frame clones alone and lacks a portion of them. The sample lists 540,000 or so clones; 85% to 90% were seen once. Sequences were obtained from peripheral blood. Source of these receptors: a woman aged 50 to 60 with COVID-19, enrolled during active disease.

In nucleotides, the CDR3 is TGTGCCAGCAGCCTCAGGGGTCAGCCCCAGCATTTT. It specifies CASSLRGQPQHF. This chain uses TRBV3-1 (or the pseudogene TRBV3-2) with TRBJ1-5, with TRBD1 as a possible D gene (6 bases). CDR3 length equals 12 residues. Germline V lookup: CDR1 LGHDT, CDR2 YNNKEL (reference sequence). V was shortened by 4 bases and J by 6 bases, with 7 bases between the two germline ends.

As DNA, the CDR3 is TGTGCCTGGAGTGTAGGGGAAGCTTCGGGGGGTTTCTTT. Encoded protein: CAWSVGEASGGFF. This chain connects TRBV30 to TRBJ1-1; weak D call: TRBD1 (5 bases). CDR3 length equals 13 residues. The V end lost 0 bases, the J end lost 13 bases, and 18 bases lay between the germline ends. The germline V gene encodes CDR1 GTSNPN and CDR2 SVGIG (reference sequence).

The V call is TRBV4-2, the J call TRBJ1-2, with TRBD1 as a possible D gene (6 bases). This CDR3 is 16 amino acids long. Germline CDR1 and CDR2: LGHNA and YNFKEQ. V was pared by 1 base and J by 6 bases, with 18 bases between. CDR3 DNA: TGTGCCAGCAGCCAAGTTGGACAGCGGGGATTGGATGGCTACACCTTC. Its protein product is CASSQVGQRGLDGYTF.

The V gene is TRBV19, the J gene TRBJ2-6; perhaps TRBD1 as D (5 bases). The V end was cut by 2 bases, the J end by 3 bases, with 14 bases between. In germline, CDR1 is LNHDA, CDR2 SQIVND (reference sequence). The CDR3 runs 17 residues. The CDR3 DNA reads as TGTGCCAGTAGTATAAGGGCAGGGTCGAGTGGGGCCAACGTCCTGACTTTC. This encodes CASSIRAGSSGANVLTF. Full variable domain (outside the CDR3, taken from reference TRBV19 and TRBJ2-6): DGGITQSPKYLFRKEGQNVTLSCEQNLNHDAMYWYRQDPGQGLRLIYYSQIVNDFQKGDIAEGYSVSREKKESFPLTVTSAQKNPTAFYLCASSIRAGSSGANVLTFGAGSRLTVL.

This clone appeared a single time. The J gene is TRBJ2-1, the V gene TRBV6-5, with a possible D match to TRBD2 (6 bases). The CDR3 is made up of 16 amino acids. Deletions cut 0 bases from V and 1 base from J, with 10 bases between. Germline-derived CDR1 and CDR2 are MNHEY and SVGAGI. This CDR3 is CASSYSSGQSYNEQFF. CDR3 nucleotides: TGTGCCAGCAGTTACTCGAGCGGGCAGTCCTACAATGAGCAGTTCTTC.

The V gene is TRBV11-2, the J gene TRBJ2-7, with D perhaps matching TRBD2 (7 bases). The CDR3 is 15 residues long. CDR1 and CDR2 from the germline V gene are SGHAT and FQNNGV. V shed 4 bases and J shed 2 bases, with 15 bases lying between them. CDR3 bases: TGTGCCAGCAGCTCGACTGGGGGGGCCCCCTACGAGCAGTACTTC. Translation: CASSSTGGAPYEQYF.

The count of this clone is one. The chain joins TRBV30 to TRBJ1-6; maybe TRBD1 (6 bases). The CDR3 consists of 14 residues. V was clipped by 5 bases and J by 8 bases, with 16 bases between them. Per the germline V gene, CDR1 is GTSNPN and CDR2 is SVGIG (reference sequence). CDR3 protein: CAWGGGDTYSPLHF. The CDR3 DNA is TGTGCCTGGGGAGGAGGGGACACGTATTCACCCCTCCACTTT.

This sequence joins TRBV6-6 and TRBJ1-1, with no clear D. V was pared by 0 bases and J by 0 bases, with 11 bases between. Germline values: CDR1 MNHNY, CDR2 SVGAGI (reference sequence). This CDR3 comprises 16 residues. CDR3 nucleotide sequence: TGTGCCAGCAGTTACTCGGATGCGGGGTTGAACACTGAAGCTTTCTTT. Its protein is CASSYSDAGLNTEAFF.

This chain uses TRBV6-5 with TRBJ2-7; D gene ambiguous. Trimming took 4 bases from V and 3 from J, leaving 4 bases between them. Germline CDR1 is MNHEY and CDR2 is SVGAGI. The CDR3 is 11 residues long. This chain's CDR3 is CASSSNYEQYF. CDR3 bases: TGTGCCAGCAGTTCCAACTACGAGCAGTACTTC.

The rearrangement links TRBV6-1 to TRBJ2-3; 9 positions agree with TRBD1. V was pared by 3 bases and J by 2 bases, with 3 bases of the junction left unmatched. The CDR3 sequence is 15 residues long. CDR1 and CDR2 (germline): MNHNS, SASEGT. The CDR3 coding sequence is TGTGCCAGCAGTGATACAGGGGGCCCCACAGATACGCAGTATTTT. Protein: CASSDTGGPTDTQYF.

This rearrangement joins TRBV18 to TRBJ1-3; 9 bases line up with TRBD1. Unmatched junction bases numbered 3, after V lost 3 bases and J lost 6 bases. The length of the CDR3 is 14 residues. Germline CDR1 reads KGHSH; CDR2 reads LQKENI. The CDR3 reads CASSPTGGENTIYF. CDR3 nucleotides: TGTGCCAGCTCACCGACAGGGGGGGAAAACACCATATATTTT.

This clone was seen a single time. The chain employs TRBV18 and TRBJ2-1; D gene ambiguous. The V gene's germline CDR1 is KGHSH and CDR2 LQKENI. The CDR3 is 15 amino acids. Deletions cut 4 bases from V and 0 bases from J, with 10 bases between. CDR3: CASSLLSSSYNEQFF. The DNA of the CDR3 is TGTGCCAGCTCACTTTTGTCGAGCTCCTACAATGAGCAGTTCTTC.

This chain uses TRBV6-4 with TRBJ1-5, with D perhaps TRBD1 (6 bases). V shed 3 bases and J shed 0 bases, with 9 bases lying between them. The germline V gene has CDR1 MRHNA and CDR2 SNTAGT. The CDR3 spans 15 residues. The chain's CDR3 is CASSERTVSNQPQHF. CDR3 DNA: TGTGCCAGCAGTGAAAGGACAGTTAGCAATCAGCCCCAGCATTTT.

The chain combines TRBV30 with TRBJ1-6; D is unresolved. This CDR3 contains 13 residues. Trimming shortened V by 2 bases and J by 7 bases, and 9 bases separated the two germline ends. Germline-derived CDR1 and CDR2 are GTSNPN and SVGIG (reference sequence). The chain's CDR3 is CAWSIHRNSPLHF. CDR3 coding DNA: TGTGCCTGGAGTATCCATCGGAATTCACCCCTCCACTTT.

This clone has a single count. This chain links TRBV6-5 with TRBJ2-5; TRBD2 matches at 7 bases. Germline lookup yields CDR1 MNHEY and CDR2 SVGAGI. This CDR3 contains 16 residues. V trimming: 4 bases; J trimming: 1 base; junction bases outside the gene matches: 9. The CDR3 nucleotides are TGTGCCAGCAGTTCCTTGCCGGGGGGATTCCAAGAGACCCAGTACTTC. It yields the protein CASSSLPGGFQETQYF.

The chain combines TRBV30 with TRBJ1-1, with 9 bases aligning to TRBD1. CDR1 and CDR2 from the germline V gene are GTSNPN and SVGIG (reference sequence). V trimming: 2 bases; J trimming: 7 bases; junction bases outside the gene matches: 8. The CDR3 has 14 amino acids. CDR3 region: CAWSLTGGLIEAFF. DNA of the CDR3: TGTGCCTGGAGTCTTACAGGGGGCCTCATTGAAGCTTTCTTT.

This chain uses TRBV11-3 with TRBJ2-3; 7 bases are shared with TRBD2. J gave up 2 bases and V 2 bases, and 7 bases lay outside the gene matches. The length of the CDR3 is 16 residues. Germline assignment: CDR1 SGHNT and CDR2 YENEEA. CDR3 coding DNA: TGTGCCAGCAGCTTACCTACGGCGGGAGACACAGATACGCAGTATTTT. Translation gives CASSLPTAGDTDTQYF.

This chain links TRBV6-5 with TRBJ2-7; 7 bases match TRBD1. Looked up from germline, CDR1 is MNHEY and CDR2 is SVGAGI. This CDR3 spans 14 amino acids. The J segment lost 2 bases and the V segment lost 5 bases, leaving 6 bases of the junction unmatched. CDR3 DNA sequence: TGTGCCAGCAGTCACCAGACAGGGACCTACGAGCAGTACTTC. It encodes CASSHQTGTYEQYF.

This clone has a handful of counts. This rearrangement joins TRBV2 to TRBJ1-1; possible D gene TRBD1, 6 bases. This CDR3 spans 12 amino acids. Germline CDR1 reads SNHLY; CDR2 reads FYNNEI. V shed 3 bases and J shed 10 bases, with 12 bases lying between them. CDR3 coding DNA: TGTGCCAGCAGTGATGAAGGGGGAAGAGCTTTCTTT. Translated, it gives CASSDEGGRAFF. The whole variable domain, filled in from reference TRBV2 and TRBJ1-1, reads EPEVTQTPSHQVTQMGQEVILRCVPISNHLYFYWYRQILGQKVEFLVSFYNNEISEKSEIFDDQFSVERPDGSNFTLKIRSTKLEDSAMYFCASSDEGGRAFFGQGTRLTVV.

The chain has TRBV7-9 and TRBJ1-1; no definite D call. The germline CDR1 and CDR2 sequences are SEHNR and FQNEAQ (reference sequence). This CDR3 spans 12 amino acids. The ends were cut back, 6 bases at V and 4 bases at J, with 9 bases in the middle. CDR3 coding DNA: TGTGCCAGCAGGTCAGGTAGCACTGAAGCTTTCTTT. Translating it yields CASRSGSTEAFF.

The V gene is TRBV5-1, the J gene TRBJ2-7, with D uncertain. The CDR3 consists of 15 residues. Germline CDR1 and CDR2: SGHRS and YFSETQ. With 0 bases removed from V and 0 bases from J, the gap between germline ends came to 10 bases. The CDR3 nucleotides read TGCGCCAGCAGCTTGGGGGCAGAAACCTCCTACGAGCAGTACTTC. Protein sequence: CASSLGAETSYEQYF.

In this sample, this clone turned up once. The V gene is TRBV6-4, the J gene TRBJ1-2; tentatively, D is TRBD1 (5 bases). The V end lost 5 bases, the J end lost 4 bases, and 14 bases lay between the germline ends. Germline CDR1 is MRHNA and CDR2 is SNTAGT. This CDR3 has 14 amino acids. The CDR3 region has the DNA TGTGCCAGCAGTTTAGATGGAGGGGCCTATGGCTACACCTTC. Protein sequence: CASSLDGGAYGYTF.

About this clone: A junction end diverges from the germline sequence, so it may reflect a read error. The rearrangement links TRBV5-8 to TRBJ2-4; D call uncertain. The CDR3 runs 13 residues. Per germline, CDR1 SGHTS and CDR2 YDEGEE. The CDR3: CASSFKRKSIQYF. CDR3 DNA sequence: TGTGCCAGCAGCTTTAAGAGGAAAAGCATTCAGTACTTC.

This chain joins TRBV27 and TRBJ1-1; D unresolved. V was shortened by 5 bases and J by 4 bases, with 11 bases between the two germline ends. This CDR3 region has 13 residues. Germline CDR1 MNHEY, CDR2 SMNVEV (reference sequence). The CDR3 here is CASSAIGATEAFF. For the CDR3, the DNA is TGTGCCAGCAGTGCGATCGGAGCCACTGAAGCTTTCTTT.